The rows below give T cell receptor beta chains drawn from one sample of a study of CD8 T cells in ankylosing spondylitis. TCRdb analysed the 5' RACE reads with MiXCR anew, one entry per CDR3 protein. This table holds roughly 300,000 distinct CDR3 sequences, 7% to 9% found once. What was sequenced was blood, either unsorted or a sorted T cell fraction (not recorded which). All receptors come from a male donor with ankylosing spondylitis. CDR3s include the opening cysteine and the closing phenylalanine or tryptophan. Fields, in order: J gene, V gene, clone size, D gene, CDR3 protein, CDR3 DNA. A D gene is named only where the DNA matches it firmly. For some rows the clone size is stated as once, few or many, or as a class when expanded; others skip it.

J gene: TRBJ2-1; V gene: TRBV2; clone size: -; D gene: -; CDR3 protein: CASSGRGDNEQFF; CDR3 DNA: TGTGCCAGCAGTGGTCGAGGGGACAATGAGCAGTTCTTC
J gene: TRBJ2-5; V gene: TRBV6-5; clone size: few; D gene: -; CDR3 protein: CASSYLTTQETQYF; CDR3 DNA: TGTGCCAGCAGTTACCTGACAACTCAAGAGACCCAGTACTTC
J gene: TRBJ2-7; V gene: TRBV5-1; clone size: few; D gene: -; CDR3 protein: CASSFGGVGEQYF; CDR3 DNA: TGCGCCAGCAGCTTCGGGGGAGTGGGAGAGCAGTACTTC
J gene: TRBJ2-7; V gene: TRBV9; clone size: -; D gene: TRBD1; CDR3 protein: CASSSDRGTYEQYF; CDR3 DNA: TGTGCCAGCAGCTCCGACAGGGGGACCTACGAGCAGTACTTC
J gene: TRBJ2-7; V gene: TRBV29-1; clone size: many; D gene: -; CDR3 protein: CSVEGTPYEQYF; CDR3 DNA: TGCAGCGTTGAAGGGACCCCTTACGAGCAGTACTTC
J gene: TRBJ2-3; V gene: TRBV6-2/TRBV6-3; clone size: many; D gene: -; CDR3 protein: CASSYELWRNTDTQYF; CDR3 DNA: TGTGCCAGCAGTTACGAGCTTTGGAGAAACACAGATACGCAGTATTTT
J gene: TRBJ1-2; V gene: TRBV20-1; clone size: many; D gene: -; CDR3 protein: CSAYLLQGEIYGYTF; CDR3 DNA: TGCAGTGCTTATCTTCTACAGGGAGAAATCTATGGCTACACCTTC
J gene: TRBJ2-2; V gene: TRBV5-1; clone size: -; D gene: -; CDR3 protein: CASSLSLRGGDTGELFF; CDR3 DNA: TGCGCCAGCAGCTTGAGCTTGCGCGGAGGAGACACCGGGGAGCTGTTTTTT
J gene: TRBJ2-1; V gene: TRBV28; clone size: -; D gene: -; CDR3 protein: CASSFPSGYYNEQFF; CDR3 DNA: TGTGCCAGCAGTTTCCCCTCCGGGTACTACAATGAGCAGTTCTTC
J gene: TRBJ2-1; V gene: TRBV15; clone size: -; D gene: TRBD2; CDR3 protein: CATSRDRASGIHEQFF; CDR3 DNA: TGTGCCACCAGCAGAGATCGGGCTAGCGGGATACATGAGCAGTTCTTC
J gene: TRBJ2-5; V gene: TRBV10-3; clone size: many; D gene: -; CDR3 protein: CATRGAEETQYF; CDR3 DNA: TGTGCCACCCGAGGGGCCGAAGAGACCCAGTACTTC
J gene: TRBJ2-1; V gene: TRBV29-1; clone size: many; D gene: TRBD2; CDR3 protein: CSGLALAGAEQFF; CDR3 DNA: TGCAGCGGACTGGCCCTAGCGGGAGCTGAGCAGTTCTTC
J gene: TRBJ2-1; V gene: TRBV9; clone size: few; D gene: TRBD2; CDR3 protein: CASSVGLVGEQFF; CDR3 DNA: TGTGCCAGCAGCGTGGGACTAGTGGGTGAGCAGTTCTTC